This T cell receptor (beta chain) was captured by sequencing in a study of blood T cell repertoires in COVID-19. On the study more broadly: PBMCs, B-cell-depleted T cells, or T cells were the source of the cDNA or gDNA that made up the material.

This CDR3 is 17 amino acids long. From germline, CDR1 is MNHEY and CDR2 SMNVEV (reference sequence). The V segment lost 6 bases and the J segment 3 bases; nucleotides outside the gene matches: 16. Here immunoSEQ multiplex PCR was the method, and the copy in TCRdb shows in-frame clones only, minus some. The sample carries about 170,000 clones, about 91% recorded once. Enrollees, roughly 18 to 90 years old, lived in about two dozen US areas. Sequencing was carried out using PBMCs or T cells enriched from blood (not recorded which). This sequence was found in a woman between 18 and 29 years old who had recovered from COVID-19. This chain links TRBV27 with TRBJ2-7; 8 nucleotides align to TRBD2. DNA of the CDR3: TGTGCCAGCAGCCGTGCGGGAGGACAAAACCTGCTCTACGAGCAGTACTTC. This gives the protein CASSRAGGQNLLYEQYF.